This T cell receptor (beta chain) was documented in a study of regulatory T cells in long-lasting Graves disease (TCRdb year 2021). Some background on the complete study: Antithyroid drugs had been taken for less than 3 months by newly diagnosed Graves' disease patients. This study used TCR sequencing and RNA sequencing of peripheral blood to compare persistent Graves' disease patients against newly diagnosed Graves' disease patients. The study was conducted in China and was registered as a clinical trial. A total of approximately 35 samples underwent TCR sequencing: around 13 from persistent and roughly 20 from newly diagnosed Graves' disease patients. The full study reports these points: Compared with newly diagnosed patients, patients with persistent Graves' disease had lower TCR Shannon entropy and fewer highly expanded clones, which suggests clonal expansion. A larger number of public clonotypes was shared among persistent patients (under 3,000) than among newly diagnosed patients (roughly 980). Sequencing and analysis were restricted to the TCR beta chain. As a limitation, the authors acknowledged that the small sample size may reduce accuracy. Peripheral blood alone was examined, since thyroid tissue, which constituted the primary lesion, could not be accessed.

Receptors were amplified or captured by multiplex PCR. Instrument used: Illumina HiSeq 4000. CDR3 regions were amplified by Arm-PCR with iRepertoire HTBI primers to construct TCR beta libraries. Before sequencing, the PCR products went through gel purification. In the source study's methods: Gene usage analysis of CDR3 amino acid clonotypes used the 62 TRBV and about 15 TRBJ segments found across samples. Filtered high-quality paired reads were merged into contigs using COPE and FqMerger. Contigs were aligned with BLAST to IMGT TRBV, TRBD and TRBJ reference genes, and CDR3 was defined per IMGT. Any clonotype with a frequency above 0.1% was counted as a highly expanded clone. Shannon entropy was used to measure repertoire diversity, and the Gini coefficient was used to measure V-J evenness. Public clonotypes were defined as clonotypes shared by more than one individual. TCRdb itself trimmed the public reads at Q25 with fastp, ran MiXCR and retained productive beta chains. Here each entry gathers all rows of one CDR3 protein and keeps the most common genes and DNA. For this entry, the V and J calls and clone size follow TCRdb and not the study's own pipeline. The sample includes 560,000 or so distinct CDR3 sequences, with roughly a sixth observed a single time. Of the sample, around 13% falls within the top ten clones.

The time point label, as the study defines it: newly diagnosed GD, antithyroid drugs for less than 3 months. For both TCR sequencing and RNA sequencing, RNA was extracted from PBMCs using TRIzol. Graves' disease was diagnosed according to American Thyroid Association guidelines. Patients were recruited from an endocrinology department in Xi'an, China. From each patient, around 9.3 milliliters of peripheral blood was collected into an EDTA anticoagulant tube. Ficoll Paque Plus density gradient separation was used to isolate PBMCs, and no further T cell sorting was done. An Agilent 2100 Bioanalyzer and agarose gel were used to assess RNA quality, and a NanoDrop 2000 was used to measure RNA concentration. This clonotype has just a few counts. Its antigen target is currently unknown. No base quality information exists; no much larger clone differs at one position. The sample was also reused in another study, on T cells in Graves' hyperthyroidism and ophthalmopathy. The second paper further reports: A patient counted as having stable Graves' hyperthyroidism if no progression to ophthalmopathy occurred over 18 months of follow-up. The hyperthyroidism patients were between 18 and 65 years old and newly diagnosed, with a disease duration of less than 2 months. Exclusion was applied to patients with uncontrolled infections, other autoimmune diseases, pregnancy or lactation. Clinical symptoms, serum thyroxine and TRAb, thyroid ultrasound, and orbital computed tomography formed the basis for the diagnoses. The first round of RT-PCR for the TCR CDR3 was performed with the HTBI primer set and the Qiagen OneStep RT-PCR kit. Most expanded thyroid clonotypes (frequency above 0.001) were also detected in blood, suggesting blood repertoires may reflect thyroid immune responses. A model built on a 13 V-J signature distinguished ophthalmopathy from stable hyperthyroidism, reaching roughly 88% sensitivity and under 84% specificity in cross-validation and 80%/75% in testing. In validation, progression to ophthalmopathy was predicted by the model with roughly 71% sensitivity and nearly 75% specificity, a median of approximately 6.5 months before onset. A discovery cohort of about a hundred patients, 43 with Graves' ophthalmopathy and 55 to 65 with stable Graves' hyperthyroidism, was used to find distinguishing TCR V-J signatures. Prospective prediction of ophthalmopathy was tested in an independent validation cohort consisting of some 20 hyperthyroidism patients and approximately 16 patients who later progressed to ophthalmopathy. For training and testing, the approximately 92 patients in the discovery cohort were randomly divided in a 7:3 ratio. The study also compared thyroid tissue and blood T-cell repertoires from over 5 Graves' hyperthyroidism patients. Following sampling, methimazole starting at 30 mg daily was given to hyperthyroidism patients, and high-dose intravenous methylprednisolone was given to ophthalmopathy patients. Libraries were constructed in a second round of multiplex PCR, after which size selection and purification were carried out. Paired-end sequencing of the libraries was performed with 100 bp reads on an Illumina HiSeq2000. SOAPnuke was used to process the raw data, removing reads that contained adapters or uncalled bases, had a mean Phred below 15, or lacked an exact match to the constant primer or identifier. High-quality paired reads were merged using COPE v1.2.5, and each unique nucleotide sequence was defined as a clonotype. MiTCR v1.1 was used to align clonotypes to the IMGT TRBV, TRBD and TRBJ reference segments. The analysis was restricted to V-J combinations with a frequency above 0.0001, which together covered about 99% of the repertoires. A TCS score was defined as the ratio between F50 (clonal expansion) and ExV (chaos), using BLOSUM62-based TCRdist between CDR3 peptides within each V-J. Welch's t-statistics and random forest reduced around 550 V-J features to 10 to 15, which were used in a naive Bayes classifier (R e1071). Sample size was not statistically predetermined, and blinding of investigators to group allocation was not performed. According to the paper, TCR Vbeta CDR3 sequencing was carried out on approximately 140 peripheral blood samples, which came from approximately 43 ophthalmopathy, roughly 75 hyperthyroidism and roughly 17 progressor patients.

Sequencing was performed on peripheral blood mononuclear cells (PBMCs), taken at new diagnosis, from a patient treated with antithyroid drugs. This sequence was found in a man aged 18 to 29 with Graves disease. Donor details come from another sample of the same person, matched by shared clones.

The bases are TGTGCCAGCAGCGTTGACAAAAACGAGCAGTACTTC. It encodes CASSVDKNEQYF. The receptor chain draws on TRBV7-9 and TRBJ2-7; the D segment cannot be called with confidence. V is clipped by 5 bases and J by 5 bases, and the sequence between their germline boundaries is 10 bases long. Measured from the cysteine to the phenylalanine, the CDR3 is 12 residues long. The sequence is cut down to CDR3 DNA, 36 bases in frame from base 1. CDR1 and CDR2 are read off the germline V gene (reference sequence) as SEHNR and FQNEAQ.